This T cell receptor beta chain was sequenced for a study of shared T cell receptors in the human thymus. TCRdb's copy holds only in-frame clones and misses some; the assay was immunoSEQ multiplex PCR. The table shows almost 550,000 clones, with around 78% occurring only once. V dropped 2 bases and J dropped 2 bases, with 7 bases sitting between them. The CDR3 has 14 residues. Germline V CDR1 and CDR2: MNHEY, SMNVEV (reference sequence). This same sample was also part of a study on human thymus T cells. In that study: Finnish infants who were healthy and having corrective surgery for congenital heart defects made up the donors. The thymus tissue came from resections taken during corrective heart surgery. Both thymic and peripheral blood repertoires showed apparently biased V and J usage.

This receptor was identified in a boy under three years old with a congenital heart defect. The chain joins TRBV27 to TRBJ1-5; D gene unclear. Sequencing was carried out using thymocytes. The CDR3 DNA follows: TGTGCCAGCAGTTTACTTTCAGGCAATCAGCCCCAGCATTTT. Translated: CASSLLSGNQPQHF.